The clone carrying this TCR beta chain appeared a single time. Assay: immunoSEQ multiplex PCR; the TCRdb copy retains only in-frame clones and omits some. Found here are over 45,000 clones, about 90% of them singletons; the top ten hold 1.3% to 1.5%. These data come from a study of T cell changes during pregnancy in multiple sclerosis. The source is a female donor in good health, enrolled as a control in a pregnancy study. Sample: peripheral blood, taken in the first trimester of pregnancy.

In nucleotides, the CDR3 is TGTGCCAGCTCACCACTAGAACTAGCGGGAGCCAATGAGCAGTTCTTC. Translating gives CASSPLELAGANEQFF. This chain links TRBV18 with TRBJ2-1; 11 nucleotides agree with TRBD2. Trimming cost V 1 base and J 6 bases; bases outside gene matches: 5. This CDR3 contains 16 residues. In germline, CDR1 is KGHSH, CDR2 LQKENI.